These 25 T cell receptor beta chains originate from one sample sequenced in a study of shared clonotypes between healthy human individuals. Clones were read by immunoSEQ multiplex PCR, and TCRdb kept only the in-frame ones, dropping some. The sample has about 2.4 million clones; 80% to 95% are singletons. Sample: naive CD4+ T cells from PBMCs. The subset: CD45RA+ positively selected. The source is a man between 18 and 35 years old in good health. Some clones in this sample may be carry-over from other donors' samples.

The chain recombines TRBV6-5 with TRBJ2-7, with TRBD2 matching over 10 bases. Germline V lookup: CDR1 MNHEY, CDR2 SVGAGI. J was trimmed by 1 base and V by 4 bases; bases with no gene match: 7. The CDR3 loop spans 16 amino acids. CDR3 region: CASSFVASGGSYEQYF. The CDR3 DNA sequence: TGTGCCAGCAGTTTTGTCGCTAGCGGGGGTTCCTACGAGCAGTACTTC.

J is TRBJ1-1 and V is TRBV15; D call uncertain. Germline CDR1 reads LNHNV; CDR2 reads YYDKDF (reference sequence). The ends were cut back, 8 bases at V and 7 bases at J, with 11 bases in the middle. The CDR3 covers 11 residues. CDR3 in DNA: TGTGCCACCGGAGGACCGGTTGAAGCTTTCTTT. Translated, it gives CATGGPVEAFF. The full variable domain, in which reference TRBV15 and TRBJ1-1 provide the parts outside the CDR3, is DAMVIQNPRYQVTQFGKPVTLSCSQTLNHNVMYWYQQKSSQAPKLLFHYYDKDFNNEADTPDNFQSRRPNTSFCFLDIRSPGLGDTAMYLCATGGPVEAFFGQGTRLTVV.

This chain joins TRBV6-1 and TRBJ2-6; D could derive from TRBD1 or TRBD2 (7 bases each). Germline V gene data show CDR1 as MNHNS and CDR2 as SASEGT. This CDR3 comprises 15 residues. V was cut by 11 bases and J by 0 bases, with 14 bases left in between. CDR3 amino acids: CAGGGQFSGANVLTF. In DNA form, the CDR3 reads TGTGCCGGGGGGGGACAGTTCTCTGGGGCCAACGTCCTGACTTTC.

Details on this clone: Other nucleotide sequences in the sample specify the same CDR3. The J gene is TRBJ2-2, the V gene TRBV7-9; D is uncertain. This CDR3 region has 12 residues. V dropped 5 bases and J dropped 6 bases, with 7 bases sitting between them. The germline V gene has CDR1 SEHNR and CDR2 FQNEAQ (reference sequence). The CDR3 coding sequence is TGTGCCAGCAGCCCCGACGCCGGGGAGCTGTTTTTT. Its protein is CASSPDAGELFF. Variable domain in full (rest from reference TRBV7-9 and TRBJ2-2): DTGVSQNPRHKITKRGQNVTFRCDPISEHNRLYWYRQTLGQGPEFLTYFQNEAQLEKSRLLSDRFSAERPKGSFSTLEIQRTEQGDSAMYLCASSPDAGELFFGEGSRLTVL.

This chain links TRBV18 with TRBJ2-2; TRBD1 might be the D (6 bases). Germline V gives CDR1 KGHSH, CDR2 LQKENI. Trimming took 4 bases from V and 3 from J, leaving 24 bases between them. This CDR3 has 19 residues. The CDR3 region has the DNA TGTGCCAGCTCACTACTACAAGGTCTGGGGGCCCCAGACACCGGGGAGCTGTTTTTT. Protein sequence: CASSLLQGLGAPDTGELFF.

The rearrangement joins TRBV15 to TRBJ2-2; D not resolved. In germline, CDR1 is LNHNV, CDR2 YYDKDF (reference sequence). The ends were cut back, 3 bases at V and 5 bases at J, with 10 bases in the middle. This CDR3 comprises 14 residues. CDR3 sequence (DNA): TGTGCCACCAGCAGCGGAGAGTCGACCGGGGAGCTGTTTTTT. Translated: CATSSGESTGELFF.

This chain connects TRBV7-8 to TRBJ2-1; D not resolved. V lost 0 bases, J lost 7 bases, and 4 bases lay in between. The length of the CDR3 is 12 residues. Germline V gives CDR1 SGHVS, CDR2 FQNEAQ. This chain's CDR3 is CASSLARNEQFF. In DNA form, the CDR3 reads TGTGCCAGCAGCTTAGCTCGGAATGAGCAGTTCTTC.

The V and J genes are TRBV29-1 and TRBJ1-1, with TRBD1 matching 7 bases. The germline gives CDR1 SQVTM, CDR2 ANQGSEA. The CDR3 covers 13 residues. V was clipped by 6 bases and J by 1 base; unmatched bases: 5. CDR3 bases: TGCAGCGTCGCGGGACAGCAGAACACTGAAGCTTTCTTT. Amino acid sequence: CSVAGQQNTEAFF.

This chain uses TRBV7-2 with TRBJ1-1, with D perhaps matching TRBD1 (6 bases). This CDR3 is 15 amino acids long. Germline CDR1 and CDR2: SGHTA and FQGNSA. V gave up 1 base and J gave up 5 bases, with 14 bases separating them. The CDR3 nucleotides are TGTGCCAGCAGCTTAGAGCCCAGGGGAGGTACTGAAGCTTTCTTT. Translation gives CASSLEPRGGTEAFF.

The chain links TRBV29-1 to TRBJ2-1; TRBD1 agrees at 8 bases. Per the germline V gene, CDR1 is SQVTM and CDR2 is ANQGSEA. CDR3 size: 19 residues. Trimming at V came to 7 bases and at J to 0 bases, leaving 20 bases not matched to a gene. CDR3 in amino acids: CSATMTDRTGISSYNEQFF. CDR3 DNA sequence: TGCAGCGCCACGATGACTGATAGGACAGGGATCAGCTCCTACAATGAGCAGTTCTTC.

The CDR3, as DNA: TGCAGCGTTCCCACTAATGAAAAACTGTTTTTT. Amino acid sequence: CSVPTNEKLFF. The V call is TRBV29-1, the J call TRBJ1-4; no definite D call. V lost 5 bases to trimming and J lost 2 bases, with 3 bases between them. Germline V CDR1 and CDR2: SQVTM, ANQGSEA. This CDR3 comprises 11 residues.

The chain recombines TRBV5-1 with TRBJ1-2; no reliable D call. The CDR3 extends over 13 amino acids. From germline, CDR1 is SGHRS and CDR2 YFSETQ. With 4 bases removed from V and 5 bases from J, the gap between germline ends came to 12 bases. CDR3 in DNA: TGCGCCAGCAGCCAGCCCTGGGAGTATGGCTACACCTTC. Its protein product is CASSQPWEYGYTF.

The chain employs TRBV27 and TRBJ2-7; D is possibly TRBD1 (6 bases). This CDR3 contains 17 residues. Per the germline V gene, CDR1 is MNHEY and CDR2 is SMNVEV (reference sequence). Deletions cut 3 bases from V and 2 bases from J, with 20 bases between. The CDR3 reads CASSFRDTNSRTYEQYF. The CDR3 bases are TGTGCCAGCAGTTTCCGGGACACCAATTCGAGAACCTACGAGCAGTACTTC.

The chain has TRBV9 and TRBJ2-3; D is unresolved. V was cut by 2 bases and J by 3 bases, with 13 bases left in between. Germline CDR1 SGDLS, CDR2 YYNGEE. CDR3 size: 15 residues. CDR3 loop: CASSVGPSTTDTQYF. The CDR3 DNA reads TGTGCCAGCAGCGTTGGCCCCTCCACGACAGATACGCAGTATTTT.

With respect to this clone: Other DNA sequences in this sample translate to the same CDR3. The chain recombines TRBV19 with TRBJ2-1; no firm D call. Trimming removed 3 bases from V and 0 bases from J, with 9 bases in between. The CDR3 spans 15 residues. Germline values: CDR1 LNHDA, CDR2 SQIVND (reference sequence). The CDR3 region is CASSIDLSSYNEQFF. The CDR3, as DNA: TGTGCCAGTAGTATCGACCTGAGCTCCTACAATGAGCAGTTCTTC.

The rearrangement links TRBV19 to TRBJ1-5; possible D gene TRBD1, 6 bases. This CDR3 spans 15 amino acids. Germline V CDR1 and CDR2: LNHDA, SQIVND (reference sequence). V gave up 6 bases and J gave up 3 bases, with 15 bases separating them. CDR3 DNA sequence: TGTGCCAGTAGCCTCCAAGGGGGGGTCAATCAGCCCCAGCATTTT. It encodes CASSLQGGVNQPQHF.

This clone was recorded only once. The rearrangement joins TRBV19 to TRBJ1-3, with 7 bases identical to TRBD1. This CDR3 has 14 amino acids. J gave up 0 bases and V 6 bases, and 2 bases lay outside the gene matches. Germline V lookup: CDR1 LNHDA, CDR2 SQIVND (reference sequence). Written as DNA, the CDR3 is TGTGCCAGTAGGACAGGGAGCTCTGGAAACACCATATATTTT. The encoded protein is CASRTGSSGNTIYF.

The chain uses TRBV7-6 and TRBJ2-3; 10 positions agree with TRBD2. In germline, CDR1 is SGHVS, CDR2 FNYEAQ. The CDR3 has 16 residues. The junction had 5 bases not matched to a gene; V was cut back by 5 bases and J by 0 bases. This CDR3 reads CASSVLAGTSTDTQYF. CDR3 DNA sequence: TGTGCCAGCAGCGTACTAGCGGGAACTAGCACAGATACGCAGTATTTT.

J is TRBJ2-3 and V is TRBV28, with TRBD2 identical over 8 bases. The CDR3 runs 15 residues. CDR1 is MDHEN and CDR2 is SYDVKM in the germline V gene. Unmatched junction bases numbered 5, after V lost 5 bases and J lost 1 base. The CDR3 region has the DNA TGTGCCAGCAGTCCGCTTAGCGGGGGCACAGATACGCAGTATTTT. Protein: CASSPLSGGTDTQYF. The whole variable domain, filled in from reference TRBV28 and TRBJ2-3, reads DVKVTQSSRYLVKRTGEKVFLECVQDMDHENMFWYRQDPGLGLRLIYFSYDVKMKEKGDIPEGYSVSREKKERFSLILESASTNQTSMYLCASSPLSGGTDTQYFGPGTRLTVL.

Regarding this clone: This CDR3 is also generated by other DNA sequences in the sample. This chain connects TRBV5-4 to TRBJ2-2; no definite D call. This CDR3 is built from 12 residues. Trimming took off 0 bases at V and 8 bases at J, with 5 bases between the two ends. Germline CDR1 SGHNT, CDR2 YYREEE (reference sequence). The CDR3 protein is CASSLVGGELFF. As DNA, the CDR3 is TGTGCCAGCAGCTTGGTAGGGGGGGAGCTGTTTTTT. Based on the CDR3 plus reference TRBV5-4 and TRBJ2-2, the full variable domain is ETGVTQSPTHLIKTRGQQVTLRCSSQSGHNTVSWYQQALGQGPQFIFQYYREEENGRGNFPPRFSGLQFPNYSSELNVNALELDDSALYLCASSLVGGELFFGEGSRLTVL.

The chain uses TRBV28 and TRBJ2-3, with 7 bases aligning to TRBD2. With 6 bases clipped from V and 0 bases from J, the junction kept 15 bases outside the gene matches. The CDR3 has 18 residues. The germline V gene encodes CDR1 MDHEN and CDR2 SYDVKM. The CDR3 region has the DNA TGTGCCAGCAGGGGGGGGAGTAGGGCGGGCGCTAGCACAGATACGCAGTATTTT. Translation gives CASRGGSRAGASTDTQYF.

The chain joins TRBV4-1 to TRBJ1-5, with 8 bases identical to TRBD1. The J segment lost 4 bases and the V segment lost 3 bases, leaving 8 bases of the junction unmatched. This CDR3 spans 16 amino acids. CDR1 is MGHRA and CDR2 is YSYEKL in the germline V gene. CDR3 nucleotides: TGCGCCAGCAGCCAGCCATCGCAGGGGGCGAATCAGCCCCAGCATTTT. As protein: CASSQPSQGANQPQHF.

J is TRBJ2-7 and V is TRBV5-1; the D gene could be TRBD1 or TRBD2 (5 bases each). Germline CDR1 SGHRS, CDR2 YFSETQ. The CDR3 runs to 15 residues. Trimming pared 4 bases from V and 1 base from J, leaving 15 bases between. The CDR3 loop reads CASSRPGAESYEQYF. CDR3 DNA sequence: TGCGCCAGCAGCCGCCCCGGGGCTGAGTCCTACGAGCAGTACTTC.

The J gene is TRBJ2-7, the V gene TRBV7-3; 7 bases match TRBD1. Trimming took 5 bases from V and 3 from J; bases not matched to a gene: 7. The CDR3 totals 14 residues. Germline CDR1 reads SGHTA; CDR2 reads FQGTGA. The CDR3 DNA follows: TGTGCCAGCAGCCAGAAGACAGGGAGCTACGAGCAGTACTTC. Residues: CASSQKTGSYEQYF.

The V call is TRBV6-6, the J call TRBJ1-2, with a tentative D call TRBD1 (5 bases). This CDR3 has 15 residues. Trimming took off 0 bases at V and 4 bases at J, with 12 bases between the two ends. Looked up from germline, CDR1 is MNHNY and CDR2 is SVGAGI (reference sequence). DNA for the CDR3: TGTGCCAGCAGTTACTCCCTGGGGCAACCCTATGGCTACACCTTC. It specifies CASSYSLGQPYGYTF.